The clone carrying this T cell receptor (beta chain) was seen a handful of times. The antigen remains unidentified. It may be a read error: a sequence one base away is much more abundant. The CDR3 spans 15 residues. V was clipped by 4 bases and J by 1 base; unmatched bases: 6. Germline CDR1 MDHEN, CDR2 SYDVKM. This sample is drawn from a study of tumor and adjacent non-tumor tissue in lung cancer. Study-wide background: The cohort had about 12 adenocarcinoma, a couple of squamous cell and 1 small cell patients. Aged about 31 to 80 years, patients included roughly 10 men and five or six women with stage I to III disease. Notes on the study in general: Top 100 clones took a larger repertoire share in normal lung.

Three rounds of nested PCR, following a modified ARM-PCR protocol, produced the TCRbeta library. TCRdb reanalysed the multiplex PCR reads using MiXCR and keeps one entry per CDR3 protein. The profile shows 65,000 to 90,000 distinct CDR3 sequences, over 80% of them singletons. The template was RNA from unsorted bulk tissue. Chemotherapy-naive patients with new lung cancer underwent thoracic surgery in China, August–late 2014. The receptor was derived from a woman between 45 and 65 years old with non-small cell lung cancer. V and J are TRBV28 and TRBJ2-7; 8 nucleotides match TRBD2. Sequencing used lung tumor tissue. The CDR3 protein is CASSSVAGWSYEQYF. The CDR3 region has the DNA TGTGCCAGCAGTTCCGTAGCGGGATGGTCCTACGAGCAGTACTTC.